What follows are 16 T cell receptor beta chains derived from one specimen sequenced in a study of T cell responses to AZD1222 COVID-19 vaccine. Repertoires were generated with immunoSEQ multiplex PCR, while TCRdb's copy carries only in-frame clones and drops some. The table has more than 70,000 clones, about nine tenths seen once. Material: peripheral blood, obtained on day 0 of AZD1222 vaccination. These receptors originate from an adult in good health.

The rearrangement joins TRBV5-8 to TRBJ2-7; the D is unclear. The CDR3 runs 16 residues. CDR1 and CDR2 from the germline V gene are SGHTS and YDEGEE. Deletions cut 5 bases from V and 2 bases from J, with 20 bases between. CDR3: CASSRMPGLGPYEQYF. CDR3 coding DNA: TGTGCCAGCAGTCGAATGCCGGGCCTAGGGCCCTACGAGCAGTACTTC. Variable domain in full (rest from reference TRBV5-8 and TRBJ2-7): EAGVTQSPTHLIKTRGQQATLRCSPISGHTSVYWYQQALGLGLQFLLWYDEGEERNRGNFPPRFSGRQFPNYSSELNVNALELEDSALYLCASSRMPGLGPYEQYFGPGTRLTVT.

This clone has a single count. The chain is built from TRBV5-6 and TRBJ1-5; a possible D gene is TRBD1 (5 bases). Per the germline V gene, CDR1 is SGHDT and CDR2 is YYEEEE. V was cut by 4 bases and J by 9 bases, with 17 bases left in between. The CDR3 length is 14 residues. The CDR3: CASSASRAGGPQHF. The DNA for the CDR3 is TGTGCCAGCAGCGCCTCAAGGGCCGGGGGGCCCCAGCATTTT.

The gene calls are TRBV12-5 and TRBJ2-3, with 7 bases fitting TRBD2. Germline V gene sequence: CDR1 LGHNT, CDR2 FRNRAP. The CDR3 runs to 16 residues. Losses at the gene ends were 0 bases for V and 1 base for J; bases not matched to a gene: 4. The CDR3 spells CASGLVVTSGTDTQYF. CDR3 in DNA: TGTGCTAGTGGTTTGGTAGTCACTAGCGGCACAGATACGCAGTATTTT.

The V call is TRBV5-4, the J call TRBJ2-1; weak D call: TRBD2 (6 bases). CDR1 and CDR2 from the germline V gene are SGHNT and YYREEE (reference sequence). Trimming took off 4 bases at V and 1 base at J, with 15 bases between the two ends. This CDR3 has 16 residues. The CDR3 sequence is CASSPSAGGSYNEQFF. CDR3 coding DNA: TGTGCCAGCAGCCCGTCAGCGGGCGGGTCCTACAATGAGCAGTTCTTC. Complete variable domain (other parts from reference TRBV5-4 and TRBJ2-1): ETGVTQSPTHLIKTRGQQVTLRCSSQSGHNTVSWYQQALGQGPQFIFQYYREEENGRGNFPPRFSGLQFPNYSSELNVNALELDDSALYLCASSPSAGGSYNEQFFGPGTRLTVL.

The V gene is TRBV7-9, the J gene TRBJ2-3; 7 nucleotides line up with TRBD1. Germline assignment: CDR1 SEHNR and CDR2 FQNEAQ (reference sequence). The ends lost 5 bases at V and 6 bases at J; junction bases unmatched: 11. This CDR3 spans 15 amino acids. The CDR3 DNA sequence: TGTGCCAGCAGCACGGGGACAGCCACGTCCGATACGCAGTATTTT. It is translated as CASSTGTATSDTQYF.

This clone was detected once. The rearrangement links TRBV30 to TRBJ2-1, with TRBD1 matching over 10 bases. V shed 5 bases and J 5 bases; nucleotides not matched to a gene: 3. The CDR3 runs 13 residues. CDR1 is GTSNPN and CDR2 is SVGIG in the germline V gene (reference sequence). In nucleotides, the CDR3 is TGTGCCTGGGACAGGGGGCTCCACAATGAGCAGTTCTTC. Translated: CAWDRGLHNEQFF.

This chain connects TRBV11-3 to TRBJ1-4, with D possibly matching TRBD1 (5 bases). Germline-derived CDR1 and CDR2 are SGHNT and YENEEA. V was pared by 5 bases and J by 4 bases, with 11 bases between. The CDR3 covers 14 residues. CDR3 sequence reads: CASSPGGDNEKLFF. CDR3 coding DNA: TGTGCCAGCAGCCCGGGGGGGGATAATGAAAAACTGTTTTTT.

V is TRBV9 and J is TRBJ1-5; maybe TRBD1 (6 bases). The CDR3 has 14 amino acids. V was shortened by 3 bases and J by 8 bases, with 15 bases between the two germline ends. Per germline, CDR1 SGDLS and CDR2 YYNGEE. CDR3 sequence (DNA): TGTGCCAGCAGCGCCGACAGGTCTTATGAGCCCCAGCATTTT. It specifies CASSADRSYEPQHF.

The chain has TRBV19 and TRBJ1-1, with D hard to call. Germline CDR1 reads LNHDA; CDR2 reads SQIVND (reference sequence). V lost 4 bases and J lost 3, with 6 bases in between. The CDR3 consists of 12 residues. Here the CDR3 reads CASSNSYTEAFF. The CDR3 nucleotides are TGTGCCAGTAGTAACAGCTACACTGAAGCTTTCTTT.

The chain carries TRBV6-1 and TRBJ1-6; TRBD1 might be the D (6 bases). V was pared by 2 bases and J by 9 bases, with 17 bases between. CDR1 MNHNS and CDR2 SASEGT come from the germline V gene. CDR3 length: 16 residues. DNA of the CDR3: TGTGCCAGCAGTGAACAAGGGCAGGGGCGAATTTCACCCCTCCACTTT. Translating it yields CASSEQGQGRISPLHF.

The chain has TRBV5-4 and TRBJ1-1, with D hard to call. Germline lookup yields CDR1 SGHNT and CDR2 YYREEE (reference sequence). The CDR3 contains 17 residues. V was cut by 0 bases and J by 1 base, with 16 bases left in between. The CDR3 DNA follows: TGTGCCAGCAGCTTGGTTGGGTCAGGTTATCGGAACACTGAAGCTTTCTTT. The encoded protein is CASSLVGSGYRNTEAFF.

The J gene is TRBJ2-3, the V gene TRBV7-2, with TRBD2 matching over 11 bases. Per germline, CDR1 SGHTA and CDR2 FQGNSA. J was trimmed by 9 bases and V by 5 bases; bases with no gene match: 13. CDR3 length: 16 amino acids. CDR3 region: CASSPILAGVGWTQYF. CDR3 DNA: TGTGCCAGCAGCCCAATACTAGCGGGAGTAGGTTGGACGCAGTATTTT.

The chain uses TRBV7-9 and TRBJ2-2, with 9 bases that match TRBD1. The J segment lost 5 bases and the V segment lost 2 bases, leaving 9 bases of the junction unmatched. Looked up from germline, CDR1 is SEHNR and CDR2 is FQNEAQ (reference sequence). The CDR3 totals 17 residues. For the CDR3, the DNA is TGTGCCAGCAGCTTAAGCCCGGGACAGGGAAGAACCGGGGAGCTGTTTTTT. Translating it yields CASSLSPGQGRTGELFF. Based on the CDR3 plus reference TRBV7-9 and TRBJ2-2, the full variable domain is DTGVSQNPRHKITKRGQNVTFRCDPISEHNRLYWYRQTLGQGPEFLTYFQNEAQLEKSRLLSDRFSAERPKGSFSTLEIQRTEQGDSAMYLCASSLSPGQGRTGELFFGEGSRLTVL.

This clone showed up just a few times. V and J are TRBV19 and TRBJ1-6, with D perhaps TRBD1 (6 bases). Germline V gene data show CDR1 as LNHDA and CDR2 as SQIVND (reference sequence). CDR3 length: 13 residues. V lost 7 bases and J 4 bases, leaving 8 bases between the germline ends. The chain's CDR3 is CASMDRYNSPLHF. The CDR3 DNA is TGTGCCAGTATGGACAGATATAATTCACCCCTCCACTTT.

This clone has only one observation. CDR3 region: CASGLGRGPMFF. CDR3 in DNA: TGTGCCAGCGGGCTTGGGCGGGGGCCGATGTTCTTC. The chain is built from TRBV11-1 and TRBJ2-1; maybe TRBD2 (7 bases). Germline V lookup: CDR1 SGHAT, CDR2 FQDESV (reference sequence). The CDR3 is 12 amino acids. Trimming left V 8 bases short and J 15 bases short, with 20 bases between. Complete variable domain (other parts from reference TRBV11-1 and TRBJ2-1): EAEVAQSPRYKITEKSQAVAFWCDPISGHATLYWYRQILGQGPELLVQFQDESVVDDSQLPKDRFSAERLKGVDSTLKIQPAELGDSAMYLCASGLGRGPMFFGPGTRLTVL.

V and J are TRBV2 and TRBJ1-2, with no clear D. With 6 bases removed from V and 0 bases from J, the gap between germline ends came to 8 bases. CDR1 and CDR2 from the germline V gene are SNHLY and FYNNEI. This CDR3 has 13 residues. The CDR3 here is CASRREANYGYTF. CDR3 bases: TGTGCCAGCAGAAGGGAGGCTAACTATGGCTACACCTTC.